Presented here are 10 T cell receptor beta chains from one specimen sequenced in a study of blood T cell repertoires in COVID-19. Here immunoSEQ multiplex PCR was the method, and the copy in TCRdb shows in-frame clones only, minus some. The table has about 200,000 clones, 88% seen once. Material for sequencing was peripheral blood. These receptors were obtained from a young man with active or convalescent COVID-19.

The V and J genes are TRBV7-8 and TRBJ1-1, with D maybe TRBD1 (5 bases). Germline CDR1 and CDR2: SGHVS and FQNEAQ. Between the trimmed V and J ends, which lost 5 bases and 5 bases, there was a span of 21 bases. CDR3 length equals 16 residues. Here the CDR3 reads CASSQRGGVMGTEAFF. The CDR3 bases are TGTGCCAGCAGCCAACGCGGGGGGGTCATGGGGACTGAAGCTTTCTTT.

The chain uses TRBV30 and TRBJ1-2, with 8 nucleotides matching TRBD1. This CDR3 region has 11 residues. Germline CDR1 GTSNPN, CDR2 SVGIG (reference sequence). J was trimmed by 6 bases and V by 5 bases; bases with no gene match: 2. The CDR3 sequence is CAWETGDGYTF. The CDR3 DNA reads TGTGCCTGGGAGACAGGGGATGGCTACACCTTC.

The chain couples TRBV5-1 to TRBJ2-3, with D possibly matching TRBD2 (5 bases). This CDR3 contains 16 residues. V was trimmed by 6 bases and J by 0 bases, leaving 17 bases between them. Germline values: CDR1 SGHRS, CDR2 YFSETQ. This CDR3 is CASNPLAATSTDTQYF. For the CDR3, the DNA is TGCGCCAGCAACCCTCTAGCAGCAACTAGCACAGATACGCAGTATTTT.

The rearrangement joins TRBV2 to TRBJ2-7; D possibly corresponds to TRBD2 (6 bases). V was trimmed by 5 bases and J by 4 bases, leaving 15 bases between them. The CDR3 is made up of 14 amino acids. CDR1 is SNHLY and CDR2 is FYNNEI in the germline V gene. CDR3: CASSSSGRGYEQYF. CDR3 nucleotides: TGTGCCAGCAGTTCAAGCGGGCGCGGGTACGAGCAGTACTTC.

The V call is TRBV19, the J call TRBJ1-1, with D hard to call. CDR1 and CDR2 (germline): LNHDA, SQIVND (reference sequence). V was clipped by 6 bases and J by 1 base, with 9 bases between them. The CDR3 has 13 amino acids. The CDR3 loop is CASRSGGNTEAFF. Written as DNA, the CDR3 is TGTGCCAGTAGATCCGGCGGGAACACTGAAGCTTTCTTT.

Here the CDR3 reads CASSLTTGFEKLFF. In DNA, the CDR3 is TGTGCCAGCAGCTTAACGACAGGTTTTGAAAAACTGTTTTTT. The rearrangement uses TRBV7-9 and TRBJ1-4, with D possibly being TRBD1 (6 bases). Germline V gene lookup returns CDR1 SEHNR and CDR2 FQNEAQ (reference sequence). V shed 2 bases and J shed 7 bases, with 11 bases lying between them. The length of the CDR3 is 14 residues.

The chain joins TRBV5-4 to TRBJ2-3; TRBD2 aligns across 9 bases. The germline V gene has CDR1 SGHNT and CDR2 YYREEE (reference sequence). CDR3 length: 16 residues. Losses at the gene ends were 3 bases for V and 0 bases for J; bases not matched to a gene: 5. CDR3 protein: CASSSRLAASTDTQYF. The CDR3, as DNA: TGTGCCAGCAGCTCGCGACTAGCGGCTAGCACAGATACGCAGTATTTT.

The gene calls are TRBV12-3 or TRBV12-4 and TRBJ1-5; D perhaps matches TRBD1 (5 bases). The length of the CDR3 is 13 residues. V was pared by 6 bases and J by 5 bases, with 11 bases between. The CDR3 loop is CASSKTEHQPQHF. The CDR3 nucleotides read TGTGCCAGCAGCAAGACAGAACATCAGCCCCAGCATTTT.

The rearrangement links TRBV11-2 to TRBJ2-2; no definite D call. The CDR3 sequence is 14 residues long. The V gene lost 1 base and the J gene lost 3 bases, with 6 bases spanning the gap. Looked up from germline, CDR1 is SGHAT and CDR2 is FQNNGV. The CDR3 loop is CASSLVFDTGELFF. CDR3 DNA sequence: TGTGCCAGCAGCTTAGTCTTTGACACCGGGGAGCTGTTTTTT.

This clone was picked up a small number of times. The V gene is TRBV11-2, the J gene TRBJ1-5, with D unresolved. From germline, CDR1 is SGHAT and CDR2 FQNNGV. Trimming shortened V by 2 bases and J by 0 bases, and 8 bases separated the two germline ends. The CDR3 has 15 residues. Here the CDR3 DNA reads TGTGCCAGCAGCTTATCAGCGGATAGCAATCAGCCCCAGCATTTT. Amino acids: CASSLSADSNQPQHF.